Below are 23 T cell receptor beta chains sequenced from a single sample in a study of CD8 T cells in Susac syndrome. RNA in amounts of roughly 0.45 to 1 ug was reverse transcribed with random hexamers. In TCRdb, the immunoSEQ multiplex PCR reads were re-called with MiXCR into one record per CDR3 protein. The data show approximately 190,000 distinct CDR3 sequences, with around 93% seen just once and around 0.1% held by the top ten. The specimen was CD4+ T cells from PBMCs. The receptors here all came from a human donor in good health.

This chain joins TRBV6-2 or TRBV6-3 and TRBJ2-7, with D unresolved. Germline CDR1 is MNHEY and CDR2 is SVGEGT. V lost 2 bases and J lost 0, with 5 bases in between. The CDR3 is made up of 13 amino acids. CDR3 sequence reads: CASSYTRSYEQYV. In DNA, the CDR3 is TGTGCCAGCAGTTACACGCGCTCCTACGAGCAGTACGTC.

The sample holds one count of this clonotype. The chain is built from TRBV6-1 and TRBJ1-2; D is uncertain. This CDR3 has 15 amino acids. The V gene lost 0 bases and the J gene lost 7 bases, with 15 bases spanning the gap. In germline, CDR1 is MNHNS, CDR2 SASEGT. CDR3 sequence: CASSEASGPAGGYTF. The CDR3 DNA reads as TGTGCCAGCAGTGAAGCGAGCGGCCCTGCAGGTGGCTACACCTTC.

This chain joins TRBV12-3 or TRBV12-4 and TRBJ2-1; the match to TRBD2 covers 8 bases. This CDR3 comprises 14 residues. V was clipped by 3 bases and J by 5 bases; unmatched bases: 3. For the CDR3, the DNA is TGTGCCAGCAGTTTCGGGGGGGCTAACAATGAGCAGTTCTTC. Its translation: CASSFGGANNEQFF.

The rearrangement links TRBV3-1 to TRBJ1-3, with D tentatively TRBD1 (6 bases). Trimming left V 4 bases short and J 5 bases short, with 9 bases between. Germline CDR1 and CDR2: LGHDT and YNNKEL (reference sequence). The CDR3 has 13 amino acids. The CDR3 region is CASSPRGRNTIYF. In DNA, the CDR3 is TGTGCCAGCAGCCCAAGGGGGAGAAACACCATATATTTT. The full variable domain, rest sourced from reference TRBV3-1 and TRBJ1-3, is DTAVSQTPKYLVTQMGNDKSIKCEQNLGHDTMYWYKQDSKKFLKIMFSYNNKELIINETVPNRFSPKSPDKAHLNLHINSLELGDSAVYFCASSPRGRNTIYFGEGSWLTVV.

The chain carries TRBV6-1 and TRBJ2-7; D is possibly TRBD1 (5 bases). The V and J ends lost 0 bases and 6 bases respectively, with 9 bases between them. This CDR3 contains 13 residues. Germline CDR1 MNHNS, CDR2 SASEGT. Here the CDR3 reads CASSEAVRGEQYF. For the CDR3, the DNA is TGTGCCAGCAGTGAAGCAGTAAGGGGCGAGCAGTACTTC.

The V call is TRBV15, the J call TRBJ1-2; no firm D call. V was cut by 0 bases and J by 7 bases, with 15 bases left in between. This CDR3 is built from 15 residues. Germline values: CDR1 LNHNV, CDR2 YYDKDF (reference sequence). DNA for the CDR3: TGTGCCACCAGCAGAGATCTTCCGGGAGTAGGTGGCTACACCTTC. This translates into CATSRDLPGVGGYTF.

The chain has TRBV3-1 and TRBJ2-7; D not resolved. The ends were cut back, 7 bases at V and 4 bases at J, with 8 bases in the middle. The V gene's germline CDR1 is LGHDT and CDR2 YNNKEL (reference sequence). The CDR3 is 11 amino acids. The chain's CDR3 is CASKGGYEQYF. The CDR3 bases are TGTGCCAGCAAGGGTGGATACGAGCAGTACTTC.

The chain has TRBV5-1 and TRBJ2-5; 7 bases are a match to TRBD1. The V gene end was trimmed by 5 bases and the J gene end by 5 bases; junction bases not matched to a gene: 9. Germline-derived CDR1 and CDR2 are SGHRS and YFSETQ. The CDR3 consists of 14 residues. The CDR3 sequence: CASSRQGRTETQYF. The CDR3 DNA reads as TGCGCCAGCAGTCGACAGGGAAGGACGGAGACCCAGTACTTC.

The chain joins TRBV19 to TRBJ2-7, with TRBD2 as a possible D gene (5 bases). Trimming took 5 bases from V and 8 from J, leaving 16 bases between them. The CDR3 consists of 13 residues. In germline, CDR1 is LNHDA, CDR2 SQIVND (reference sequence). CDR3 residues: CASSGNRLYKQYF. In DNA, the CDR3 is TGTGCCAGTAGTGGAAACAGACTATACAAGCAGTACTTC.

The V and J genes are TRBV5-1 and TRBJ1-1; D might be TRBD1 (6 bases). V lost 2 bases and J 6 bases, leaving 17 bases between the germline ends. This CDR3 region has 15 residues. Per germline, CDR1 SGHRS and CDR2 YFSETQ. CDR3 sequence reads: CASSLQQDSGAEAFF. CDR3 in DNA: TGCGCCAGCAGCTTACAACAGGACAGCGGGGCTGAAGCTTTCTTT.

This clonotype has a single count. The chain recombines TRBV7-9 with TRBJ2-7, with D perhaps given as TRBD1 or TRBD2 (5 bases each). This CDR3 spans 15 amino acids. Germline CDR1 SEHNR, CDR2 FQNEAQ (reference sequence). The V end was cut by 5 bases, the J end by 4 bases, with 18 bases between. CDR3 DNA: TGTGCCAGCAGCCCCCCGGGACCGCAACTTTACGAGCAGTACTTC. Residues: CASSPPGPQLYEQYF.

The count of this clonotype is one. V and J are TRBV7-9 and TRBJ2-7; D not certain. CDR1 and CDR2 from the germline V gene are SEHNR and FQNEAQ (reference sequence). Trimming pared 1 base from V and 3 bases from J, leaving 22 bases between. The length of the CDR3 is 18 residues. CDR3 coding DNA: TGTGCCAGCAGCTTAGGCGTGGTCAGCCGTGGGGTAATCTACGAGCAGTACTTC. Translation gives CASSLGVVSRGVIYEQYF.

V gene TRBV5-4 combines with J gene TRBJ2-5, with D uncertain. Trimming left V 0 bases short and J 5 bases short, with 8 bases between. This CDR3 contains 13 residues. Per the germline V gene, CDR1 is SGHNT and CDR2 is YYREEE (reference sequence). CDR3 residues: CASSLASVETQYF. The CDR3 DNA sequence: TGTGCCAGCAGCTTGGCCTCCGTGGAGACCCAGTACTTC. Combining the CDR3 with reference TRBV5-4 and TRBJ2-5 gives the whole variable domain ETGVTQSPTHLIKTRGQQVTLRCSSQSGHNTVSWYQQALGQGPQFIFQYYREEENGRGNFPPRFSGLQFPNYSSELNVNALELDDSALYLCASSLASVETQYFGPGTRLLVL.

This clonotype appeared a single time. DNA of the CDR3: TGTGCCAGCAGCTTCGAGAGGTGGGTTTCACCCCTCCACTTT. It encodes CASSFERWVSPLHF. The chain combines TRBV5-6 with TRBJ1-6, with D hard to call. The CDR3 totals 14 residues. Germline V gene lookup returns CDR1 SGHDT and CDR2 YYEEEE. The germline V and J ends were trimmed by 2 bases and 9 bases, with 12 bases remaining between them.

The chain couples TRBV6-5 to TRBJ2-5, with 14 bases lining up with TRBD2. The V gene's germline CDR1 is MNHEY and CDR2 SVGAGI. The trim removed 6 bases at V and 4 bases at J, leaving 4 bases unmatched. The CDR3 contains 15 residues. As DNA, the CDR3 is TGTGCCAGCAGACCCGGACTAGCGGGGGGAGAGACCCAGTACTTC. Amino acid sequence: CASRPGLAGGETQYF.

This chain links TRBV20-1 with TRBJ1-2; D unresolved. The germline CDR1 and CDR2 sequences are DFQATT and SNEGSKA (reference sequence). V lost 0 bases to trimming and J lost 0 bases, with 2 bases between them. The CDR3 is 12 amino acids. CDR3 in DNA: TGCAGTGCTAGAGAACCTAACTATGGCTACACCTTC. Its protein product is CSAREPNYGYTF.

Written as DNA, the CDR3 is TGTGCCAGCAGTGGAGGCGTTCTCACTGAAGCTTTCTTT. Translated, it gives CASSGGVLTEAFF. The V and J genes are TRBV7-9 and TRBJ1-1; D unresolved. The CDR3 has 13 residues. The germline gives CDR1 SEHNR, CDR2 FQNEAQ (reference sequence). V was shortened by 6 bases and J by 4 bases, with 12 bases between the two germline ends.

V gene TRBV7-2 combines with J gene TRBJ2-6; 9 bases map to TRBD2. CDR3 length: 19 amino acids. The ends lost 1 base at V and 4 bases at J; junction bases unmatched: 11. Per the germline V gene, CDR1 is SGHTA and CDR2 is FQGNSA. The CDR3 DNA reads TGTGCCAGCAGCTTAGTACCGGCGGGGGGGCTCGGCGGGGCCAACGTCCTGACTTTC. Translation gives CASSLVPAGGLGGANVLTF.

V usage is TRBV6-1 and J usage is TRBJ2-1; 7 bases line up with TRBD1. The V gene end was trimmed by 2 bases and the J gene end by 10 bases; junction bases not matched to a gene: 11. Germline CDR1 reads MNHNS; CDR2 reads SASEGT. This CDR3 is 15 amino acids long. The CDR3 DNA follows: TGTGCCAGCAGTGAAAGGACAGGAGGTAGTGCGGAGCAGTTCTTC. Residues: CASSERTGGSAEQFF.

V is TRBV29-1 and J is TRBJ2-5; D ambiguous. The CDR3 totals 12 residues. The germline V gene encodes CDR1 SQVTM and CDR2 ANQGSEA. V was trimmed by 4 bases and J by 2 bases, leaving 8 bases between them. The CDR3, as DNA: TGCAGCGTTGCTCCCGGGCAAGAGACCCAGTACTTC. Residues: CSVAPGQETQYF.

The chain joins TRBV24-1 to TRBJ2-3; D uncertain. Germline V gives CDR1 KGHDR, CDR2 SFDVKD. V was trimmed by 4 bases and J by 4 bases, leaving 11 bases between them. The CDR3 covers 14 residues. CDR3 residues: CATSDHGSADTQYF. DNA of the CDR3: TGTGCCACCAGTGACCACGGCAGCGCAGATACGCAGTATTTT.

This clonotype showed up just once. The J gene is TRBJ2-7, the V gene TRBV27; no reliable D call. This CDR3 contains 13 residues. Germline CDR1 is MNHEY and CDR2 is SMNVEV (reference sequence). Trimming removed 7 bases at V and 6 bases at J, with 16 bases between. The CDR3 sequence: CASKVTSVGEQYF. Here the CDR3 DNA reads TGTGCCAGCAAGGTAACGTCTGTCGGCGAGCAGTACTTC.

This chain uses TRBV28 with TRBJ1-2; 8 bases are shared with TRBD1. The CDR3 runs 13 residues. The J segment lost 8 bases and the V segment lost 3 bases, leaving 5 bases of the junction unmatched. CDR1 and CDR2 from the germline V gene are MDHEN and SYDVKM. CDR3 amino acids: CASSLDRARGYTF. CDR3 nucleotides: TGTGCCAGCAGTTTGGACAGGGCTCGCGGCTACACCTTC.